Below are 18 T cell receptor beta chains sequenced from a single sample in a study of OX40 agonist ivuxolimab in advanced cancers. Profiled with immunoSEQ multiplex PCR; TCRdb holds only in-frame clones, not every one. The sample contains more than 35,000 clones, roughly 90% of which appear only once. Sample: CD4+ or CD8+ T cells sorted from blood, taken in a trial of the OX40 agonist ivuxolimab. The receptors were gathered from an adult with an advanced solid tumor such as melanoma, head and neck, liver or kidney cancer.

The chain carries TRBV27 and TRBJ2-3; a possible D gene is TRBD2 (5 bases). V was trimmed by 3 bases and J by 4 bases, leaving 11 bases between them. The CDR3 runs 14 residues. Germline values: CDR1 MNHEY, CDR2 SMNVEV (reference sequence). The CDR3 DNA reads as TGTGCCAGCAGTTTTAAGCGGACTGCAGATACGCAGTATTTT. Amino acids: CASSFKRTADTQYF.

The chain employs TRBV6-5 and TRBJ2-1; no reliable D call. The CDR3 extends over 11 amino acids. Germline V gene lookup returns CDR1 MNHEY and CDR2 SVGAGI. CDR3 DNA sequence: TGTACTTGTGGGTTTTACAATGAGCAGTTCTTC. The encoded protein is CTCGFYNEQFF.

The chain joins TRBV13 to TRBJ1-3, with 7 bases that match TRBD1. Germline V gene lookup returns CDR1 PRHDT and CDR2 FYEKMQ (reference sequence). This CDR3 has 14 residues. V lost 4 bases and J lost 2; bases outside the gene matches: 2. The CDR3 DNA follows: TGTGCCAGCAGCTACGACAGGGCTGGAAACACCATATATTTT. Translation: CASSYDRAGNTIYF.

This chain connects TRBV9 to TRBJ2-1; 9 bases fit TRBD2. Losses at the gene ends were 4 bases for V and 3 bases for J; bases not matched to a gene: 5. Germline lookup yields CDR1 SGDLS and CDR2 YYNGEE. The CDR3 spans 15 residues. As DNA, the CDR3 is TGTGCCAGCAGCACCAGCGGGGGGTACTACAATGAGCAGTTCTTC. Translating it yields CASSTSGGYYNEQFF.

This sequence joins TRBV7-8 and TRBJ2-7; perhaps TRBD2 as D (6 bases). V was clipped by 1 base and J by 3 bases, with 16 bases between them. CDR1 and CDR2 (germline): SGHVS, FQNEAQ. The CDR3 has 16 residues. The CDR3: CASSLESTGVYYEQYF. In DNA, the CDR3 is TGTGCCAGCAGCTTAGAATCTACGGGAGTCTACTACGAGCAGTACTTC.

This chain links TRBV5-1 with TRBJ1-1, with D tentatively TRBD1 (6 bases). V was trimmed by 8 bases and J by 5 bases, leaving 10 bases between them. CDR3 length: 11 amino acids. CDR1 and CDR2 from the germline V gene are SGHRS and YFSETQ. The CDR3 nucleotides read TGCGCCAGTAAAGGGGGAACTGAAGCTTTCTTT. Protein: CASKGGTEAFF.

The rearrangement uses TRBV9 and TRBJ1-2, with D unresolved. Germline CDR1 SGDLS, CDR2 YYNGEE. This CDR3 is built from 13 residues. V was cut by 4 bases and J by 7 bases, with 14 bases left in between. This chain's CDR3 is CASSPHRKVGYTF. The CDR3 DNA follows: TGTGCCAGCAGCCCCCATAGGAAGGTTGGCTACACCTTC.

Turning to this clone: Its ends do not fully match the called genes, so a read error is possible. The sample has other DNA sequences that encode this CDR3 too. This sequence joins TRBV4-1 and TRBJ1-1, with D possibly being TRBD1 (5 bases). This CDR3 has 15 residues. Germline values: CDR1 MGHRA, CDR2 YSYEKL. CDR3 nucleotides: TGTGCCAGCAGCCAAGGGACGGGTCAAAACACTGAAGCTTTCTTT. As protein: CASSQGTGQNTEAFF.

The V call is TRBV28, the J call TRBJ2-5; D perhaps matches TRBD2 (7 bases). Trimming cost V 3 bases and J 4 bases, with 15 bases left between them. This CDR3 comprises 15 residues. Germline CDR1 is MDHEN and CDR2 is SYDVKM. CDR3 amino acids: CASSFILGGVETQYF. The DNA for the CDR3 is TGTGCCAGCAGTTTTATCTTAGGGGGGGTAGAGACCCAGTACTTC.

The CDR3 nucleotides read TGCGCCAGCAGCCAATCCCCCGATGACAGGGGGTTCTTTGGCTACACCTTC. Its translation is CASSQSPDDRGFFGYTF. V usage is TRBV4-3 and J usage is TRBJ1-2; 9 bases are a match to TRBD1. Germline V gene sequence: CDR1 LGHNA, CDR2 YSLEER. The CDR3 length is 17 residues. V lost 2 bases, J lost 7 bases, and 14 bases stayed unmatched.

CDR3 bases: TGCTCTAGGGCACTTGGCTACGAGCAGTACTTC. Translated: CSRALGYEQYF. V gene TRBV20-1 combines with J gene TRBJ2-7, with D uncertain. CDR3 length equals 11 residues. From germline, CDR1 is DFQATT and CDR2 SNEGSKA (reference sequence).

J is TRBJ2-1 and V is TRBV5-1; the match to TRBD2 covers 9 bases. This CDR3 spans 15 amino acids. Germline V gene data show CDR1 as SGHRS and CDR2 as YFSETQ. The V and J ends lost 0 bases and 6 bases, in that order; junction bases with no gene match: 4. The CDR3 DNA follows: TGCGCCAGCAGCTTGGGGCGGGGGGGCTCCAATGAGCAGTTCTTC. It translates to CASSLGRGGSNEQFF.

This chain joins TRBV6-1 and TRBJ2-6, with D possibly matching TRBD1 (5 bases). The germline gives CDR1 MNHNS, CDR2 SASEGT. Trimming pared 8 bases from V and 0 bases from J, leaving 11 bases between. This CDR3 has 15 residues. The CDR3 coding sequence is TGTGCCAGCGGACATATCAGCTCTGGGGCCAACGTCCTGACTTTC. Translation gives CASGHISSGANVLTF.

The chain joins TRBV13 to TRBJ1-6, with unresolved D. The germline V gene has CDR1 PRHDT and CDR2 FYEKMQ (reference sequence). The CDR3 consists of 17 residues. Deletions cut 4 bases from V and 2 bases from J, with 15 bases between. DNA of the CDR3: TGTGCCAGCAGCTCGTCCTACGGTAGCCCCTATAATTCACCCCTCCACTTT. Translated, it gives CASSSSYGSPYNSPLHF.

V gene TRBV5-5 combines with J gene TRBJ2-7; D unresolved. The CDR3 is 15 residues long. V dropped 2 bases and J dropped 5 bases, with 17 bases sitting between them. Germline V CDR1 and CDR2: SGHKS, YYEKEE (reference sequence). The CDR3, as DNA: TGTGCCAGCAGCTTCGGACCCTTCCCTCGCAACGAGCAGTACTTC. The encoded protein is CASSFGPFPRNEQYF.

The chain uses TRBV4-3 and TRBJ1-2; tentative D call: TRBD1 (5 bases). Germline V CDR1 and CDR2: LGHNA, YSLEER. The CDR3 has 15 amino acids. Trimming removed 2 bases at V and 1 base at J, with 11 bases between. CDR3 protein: CASSQITGGNYGYTF. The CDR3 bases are TGCGCCAGCAGCCAAATAACAGGAGGTAACTATGGCTACACCTTC.

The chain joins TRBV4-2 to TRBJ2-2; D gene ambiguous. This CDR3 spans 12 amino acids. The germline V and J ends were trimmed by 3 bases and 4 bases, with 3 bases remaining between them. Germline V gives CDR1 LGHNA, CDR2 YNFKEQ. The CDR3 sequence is CASSQVTGELFF. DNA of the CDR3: TGTGCCAGCAGCCAGGTCACCGGGGAGCTGTTTTTT.

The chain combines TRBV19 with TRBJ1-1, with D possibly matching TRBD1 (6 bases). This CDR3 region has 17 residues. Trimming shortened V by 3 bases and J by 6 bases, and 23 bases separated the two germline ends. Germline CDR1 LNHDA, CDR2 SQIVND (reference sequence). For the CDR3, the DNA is TGTGCCAGTAGTATTCAGGGGTCGGTCTCTCGCCTTGCTGAAGCTTTCTTT. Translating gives CASSIQGSVSRLAEAFF. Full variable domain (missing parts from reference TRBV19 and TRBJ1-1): DGGITQSPKYLFRKEGQNVTLSCEQNLNHDAMYWYRQDPGQGLRLIYYSQIVNDFQKGDIAEGYSVSREKKESFPLTVTSAQKNPTAFYLCASSIQGSVSRLAEAFFGQGTRLTVV.